This entry lists 13 T cell receptor beta chains sequenced from one sample in a study of blood T cell repertoires in COVID-19. Only in-frame clones appear in the TCRdb table, and some are missing; sequencing was by immunoSEQ multiplex PCR. Of under 300,000 clones in the sample, 79% were seen once. The specimen was peripheral blood. The receptors here all came from a woman in her thirties or forties with active or convalescent COVID-19.

This clone was counted once. The CDR3 DNA reads as TGTGCCTGTCAGGAGGACAGGGGAAATGAAGCTTTCTTT. Its protein product is CACQEDRGNEAFF. This chain uses TRBV30 with TRBJ1-1, with 9 nucleotides matching TRBD1. J gave up 7 bases and V 6 bases, and 9 bases lay outside the gene matches. CDR1 is GTSNPN and CDR2 is SVGIG in the germline V gene (reference sequence). There are 13 residues in the CDR3.

This chain joins TRBV9 and TRBJ2-7, with TRBD1 identical over 7 bases. Germline V gene data show CDR1 as SGDLS and CDR2 as YYNGEE. The CDR3 has 15 residues. With 0 bases clipped from V and 2 bases from J, the junction kept 5 bases outside the gene matches. The CDR3 DNA reads as TGTGCCAGCAGCGTAGGGGACAGAGAGACCTACGAGCAGTACTTC. It translates to CASSVGDRETYEQYF.

This clone was observed once. This chain joins TRBV30 and TRBJ1-2; 8 bases line up with TRBD1. In germline, CDR1 is GTSNPN, CDR2 SVGIG (reference sequence). V lost 4 bases, J lost 5 bases, and 12 bases stayed unmatched. The CDR3 covers 15 residues. For the CDR3, the DNA is TGTGCCTGGATGCGACAGGGGCCCTGGCGTTATGGCTACACCTTC. Encoded protein: CAWMRQGPWRYGYTF.

The chain carries TRBV29-1 and TRBJ2-5, with D hard to call. Trimming stripped 2 bases from V and 5 bases from J, with 18 bases between. Per germline, CDR1 SQVTM and CDR2 ANQGSEA. The CDR3 runs to 15 residues. The CDR3 loop reads CSVERGKRPRETQYF. In DNA, the CDR3 is TGCAGCGTTGAAAGAGGCAAGAGGCCGAGGGAGACCCAGTACTTC.

The chain is built from TRBV7-2 and TRBJ1-5; unclear D gene. Germline V gene lookup returns CDR1 SGHTA and CDR2 FQGNSA. The V end lost 1 base, the J end lost 1 base, and 8 bases lay between the germline ends. The CDR3 extends over 15 amino acids. The CDR3 protein is CASSLVVRSNQPQHF. The CDR3 DNA sequence: TGTGCCAGCAGCTTAGTGGTCAGAAGCAATCAGCCCCAGCATTTT.

The V and J genes are TRBV25-1 and TRBJ1-4; 7 nucleotides line up with TRBD1. V lost 3 bases and J lost 8; bases outside the gene matches: 6. CDR1 and CDR2 (germline): MGHDK, SYGVNS. The CDR3 spans 14 residues. CDR3 residues: CASSDDRVREKLFF. CDR3 DNA sequence: TGTGCCAGCAGTGACGACAGGGTCCGGGAAAAACTGTTTTTT.

This chain joins TRBV19 and TRBJ1-3; 9 bases match TRBD1. This CDR3 comprises 16 residues. CDR1 is LNHDA, CDR2 SQIVND, per germline (reference sequence). Trimming took 5 bases from V and 4 from J; bases not matched to a gene: 9. For the CDR3, the DNA is TGTGCCAGTAGTGGTGGACAGGGGAATTACGGAAACACCATATATTTT. As protein: CASSGGQGNYGNTIYF.

This rearrangement joins TRBV30 to TRBJ1-4; D call uncertain. This CDR3 is built from 10 residues. Germline V gene sequence: CDR1 GTSNPN, CDR2 SVGIG (reference sequence). V lost 3 bases, J lost 8 bases, and 4 bases lay in between. CDR3 sequence: CAWRLEKLFF. Written as DNA, the CDR3 is TGTGCCTGGAGACTGGAAAAACTGTTTTTT.

This clone was observed a single time. The chain combines TRBV5-1 with TRBJ2-3, with 7 bases matching TRBD2. Germline assignment: CDR1 SGHRS and CDR2 YFSETQ. Trimming took 4 bases from V and 6 from J; bases not matched to a gene: 11. This CDR3 has 15 residues. This chain's CDR3 is CASSLVPSGSDTQYF. The CDR3 DNA reads TGCGCCAGCAGCCTGGTGCCTAGCGGTTCTGATACGCAGTATTTT.

About this clone: A much larger clone differs from this one at a single base, so this may be a read error. The V call is TRBV7-2, the J call TRBJ1-2, with TRBD1 identical over 10 bases. V was clipped by 5 bases and J by 7 bases; unmatched bases: 4. The CDR3 runs to 13 residues. CDR1 and CDR2 from the germline V gene are SGHTA and FQGNSA. The CDR3 nucleotides are TGTGCCAGCAGCCCCGACAGGGGGCTTGGCTACACCTTC. It encodes CASSPDRGLGYTF.

The chain has TRBV30 and TRBJ1-3; 9 bases agree with TRBD1. This CDR3 is 14 amino acids long. Trimming cost V 5 bases and J 3 bases; bases outside gene matches: 5. The germline V gene encodes CDR1 GTSNPN and CDR2 SVGIG (reference sequence). CDR3 nucleotide sequence: TGTGCCTGGGGACAGGGGTTGGATGGAAACACCATATATTTT. Translation: CAWGQGLDGNTIYF.

The genes are TRBV9 and TRBJ2-5; TRBD2 matches 9 bases. CDR3 length: 14 residues. Germline V CDR1 and CDR2: SGDLS, YYNGEE. V was clipped by 3 bases and J by 3 bases; unmatched bases: 3. DNA of the CDR3: TGTGCCAGCAGCGCCCTAGCGGGGAAAGAGACCCAGTACTTC. It encodes CASSALAGKETQYF.

Only one count was recorded for this clone. This chain links TRBV7-2 with TRBJ1-3; the D gene is possibly TRBD1 (5 bases). The CDR3 totals 16 residues. V lost 5 bases to trimming and J lost 2 bases, with 16 bases between them. Germline assignment: CDR1 SGHTA and CDR2 FQGNSA. The CDR3 nucleotides are TGTGCCAGCAGCAAGTCTACAGGAATGACTGGAAACACCATATATTTT. It specifies CASSKSTGMTGNTIYF.